A selection of T cell receptor beta chains follows, all from one sample in a study of blood T cell repertoires in COVID-19. Data came from immunoSEQ multiplex PCR; TCRdb stores just in-frame clones and leaves some out. This table holds about 120,000 clones, about 83% found once. Sequencing input: PBMCs or T cells enriched from blood (not recorded which). The source of these receptors is a woman in her twenties or thirties who had recovered from COVID-19. Both conserved end residues are part of each CDR3. D genes are given only for firm matches. The size field is filled for only some rows; it gives once, few, many or a size class.

CDR3 DNA,CDR3 protein,D gene,V gene,J gene,clone size
TGTGCCAGTAGTATTGGAACAGGGGGGCATCAGCCCCAGCATTTT,CASSIGTGGHQPQHF,TRBD1,TRBV19,TRBJ1-5,.
TGTGCCAGCAGCGCCGGGACAGTCTCTGGAAACACCATATATTTT,CASSAGTVSGNTIYF,TRBD1,TRBV5-4,TRBJ1-3,once
TGTGCCAGCAGTGAGAATGGACTAGCCACAGATACGCAGTATTTT,CASSENGLATDTQYF,TRBD2,TRBV6-4,TRBJ2-3,.
TGTGCCGGGGGGACTACTAGCACAGATACGCAGTATTTT,CAGGTTSTDTQYF,TRBD2,TRBV28,TRBJ2-3,.
TGTGCCAGCAGACCCCGGACAGGGCCGCCCTTGAACACCGGGGAGCTGTTTTTT,CASRPRTGPPLNTGELFF,TRBD1,TRBV7-2,TRBJ2-2,.
TGTGCCAGCAGCCAAGGTTTCGGTCACACAGATACGCAGTATTTT,CASSQGFGHTDTQYF,.,TRBV3-1/TRBV3-2,TRBJ2-3,.
TGTGCCAGCAGTGAACGGGGGGCAACTAATGAAAAACTGTTTTTT,CASSERGATNEKLFF,.,TRBV6-1,TRBJ1-4,few
TGTGCCAGCAGCCGCGTTGTGTCCCTCCACTTT,CASSRVVSLHF,.,TRBV2,TRBJ1-6,.
TGTGCCAGCAGCCCCCAGACAGGGGGGGCTGCAACTAATGAAAAACTGTTTTTT,CASSPQTGGAATNEKLFF,TRBD1,TRBV9,TRBJ1-4,.
TGTGCCAGCAGCTCGACTAGTGCGGAGACCCAGTACTTC,CASSSTSAETQYF,.,TRBV7-3,TRBJ2-5,.
TGTGCCAGCAGTCCCCGCAGGGGCGGTAATCAGCCCCAGCATTTT,CASSPRRGGNQPQHF,.,TRBV6-5,TRBJ1-5,.
TGTGCCAGCAGCCAAGATAACCGGGGTCGAAACACCATATATTTT,CASSQDNRGRNTIYF,.,TRBV4-2,TRBJ1-3,once
TGTGCCAGTAGTAGCCTCCGGGACACCAATCAGCCCCAGCATTTT,CASSSLRDTNQPQHF,.,TRBV19,TRBJ1-5,.
TGCAGCGTTGCGTCGGGGTTTCTAGGTTACAATGAGCAGTTCTTC,CSVASGFLGYNEQFF,.,TRBV29-1,TRBJ2-1,few
TGTGCCAGTAGTACTCCCGGGACACCCTGGGGTGGCTACACCTTC,CASSTPGTPWGGYTF,.,TRBV19,TRBJ1-2,few
TGTGCCAGCAGCCCGGACAGGGGGCGAAATAATTCACCCCTCCACTTT,CASSPDRGRNNSPLHF,TRBD1,TRBV27,TRBJ1-6,.
TGTGCCAGCAGCAAAATAGGGGGTCCGAGCACCGGGGAGCTGTTTTTT,CASSKIGGPSTGELFF,.,TRBV21-1,TRBJ2-2,.
TGTGCCAGCAGCGCGGGACCCGGCGGGAAGCTCCTCTCCTACGAGCAGTACTTC,CASSAGPGGKLLSYEQYF,.,TRBV9,TRBJ2-7,.
TGTGCCAGTACCCCCGGGGGACCCCGGCAGTATTTT,CASTPGGPRQYF,.,TRBV19,TRBJ2-3,.
TGTGCCAGCAGCTTAGACCGACAATCAGATACGCAGTATTTT,CASSLDRQSDTQYF,.,TRBV7-2,TRBJ2-3,.
TGTGCCAGCAGGCCCGGACAGGGGCAAGCCAAAAACATTCAGTACTTC,CASRPGQGQAKNIQYF,TRBD1,TRBV27,TRBJ2-4,once
TGTGCCAGCAGCTTAGGTGTGCAGGGCCCCTGGGGGCCCCAGCATTTT,CASSLGVQGPWGPQHF,.,TRBV7-9,TRBJ1-5,.
TGTGCCAGCAGCCTCAGTGGGGGCGAGCAGTTCTTC,CASSLSGGEQFF,.,TRBV6-5,TRBJ2-1,.
TGTGCCAGCAGCGTAGTACAGAGCACAGATACGCAGTATTTT,CASSVVQSTDTQYF,.,TRBV9,TRBJ2-3,.
TGTGCCAGCAGCTTGGATTTGGCACTAGCGGAAGAGACCCAGTACTTC,CASSLDLALAEETQYF,TRBD2,TRBV5-4,TRBJ2-5,.
TGTGCCAGCAGGACAGGGGGCAGATCACCCCTCCACTTT,CASRTGGRSPLHF,TRBD1,TRBV28,TRBJ1-6,.
TGTGCCAGCAGCACGACAGGGGGGAGGTATGGCTACACCTTC,CASSTTGGRYGYTF,TRBD1,TRBV7-2,TRBJ1-2,.
TGCGCCAGCAGCCGGGACGGGGGTCTAGCTGAAGCTTTCTTT,CASSRDGGLAEAFF,.,TRBV5-1,TRBJ1-1,.